The T cell receptor (beta chain) under discussion was sequenced for a study of blood T cell repertoires in COVID-19. Looking at the study overall: Both acute and convalescent COVID-19 samples were obtained from the United States, Italy and Spain.

The CDR3 sequence is 16 residues long. V was trimmed by 1 base and J by 7 bases, leaving 14 bases between them. CDR1 is MGHDK, CDR2 SYGVNS, per germline. How the authors handled the data: Amplification from reference gene primers served as the basis for estimated nucleated cell counts. Only in-frame clones appear in the TCRdb table, and some are missing; sequencing was by immunoSEQ multiplex PCR. Clone size and V and J calls were adopted from that table, with D and trimming inferred from the DNA. The sample carries about 360,000 clones, around 87% recorded once. The sequence came from a middle-aged man in a cohort exposed to, infected with or recovered from COVID-19 (not recorded which). Sequenced: PBMCs or T cells enriched from blood (not recorded which). V usage is TRBV25-1 and J usage is TRBJ1-6; perhaps TRBD1 as D (5 bases). The CDR3, as DNA: TGTGCCAGCAGTGAATTAGGAGGGGTCGGGAATTCACCCCTCCACTTT. It codes for CASSELGGVGNSPLHF.